This is a list of T cell receptor beta chains from one sample in a study of blood T cell repertoires in COVID-19. Data came from immunoSEQ multiplex PCR; TCRdb stores just in-frame clones and leaves some out. This sample has 150,000 to 200,000 clones, with approximately 80% found just once. The specimen sequenced was peripheral blood. The receptors here all came from a human donor in a cohort sampled during active COVID-19. The conserved cysteine and the conserved F or W are not part of the CDR3 here. The D gene is left open where the match is weak.

cdr3_aa: ASSPSRALNEQY; v_call: TRBV5-4; d_call: NA; j_call: TRBJ2-7
cdr3_aa: ASSSALAGGKSWNEQF; v_call: TRBV7-2; d_call: TRBD2; j_call: TRBJ2-1
cdr3_aa: ATGTGTYEQY; v_call: TRBV19; d_call: TRBD1; j_call: TRBJ2-7
cdr3_aa: ASSLDGSGNTIY; v_call: TRBV5-1; d_call: NA; j_call: TRBJ1-3
cdr3_aa: AWSVLTGETEAF; v_call: TRBV30; d_call: TRBD1; j_call: TRBJ1-1
cdr3_aa: ASRGSGGANEQF; v_call: TRBV10-2; d_call: TRBD2; j_call: TRBJ2-1
cdr3_aa: ASRLGQGVMGYT; v_call: TRBV27; d_call: TRBD1; j_call: TRBJ1-2
cdr3_aa: ASSFTGTSGGPDRDTQY; v_call: TRBV7-6; d_call: TRBD2; j_call: TRBJ2-3
cdr3_aa: ASTRGGVQF; v_call: TRBV28; d_call: TRBD2; j_call: TRBJ2-1
cdr3_aa: ASSQDEGAGANVLT; v_call: TRBV4-1; d_call: NA; j_call: TRBJ2-6